The 32 T cell receptor beta chains listed next were all sequenced from one sample in a study of a mutant IDH1 vaccine in newly diagnosed glioma (dated by TCRdb to the early 2020s). The library was built by means of the immunoSEQ multiplex PCR assay. What TCRdb holds here is the immuneACCESS table cut down to in-frame rearrangements. Part of the clones is not present; checked against another copy, under half of the missing clones reflect an unresolved V gene, and the others are unexplained. For this sample the table gives around 63,000 clones, of which around 92% were detected only once. Together, the top ten hold over 2.5% of the sample. What the time point label conveys for this sample: baseline, week 1 (first vaccination visit). The meaning of the sample's treatment or condition label: pre-vaccination baseline after standard-of-care therapy. This specimen consisted of PBMCs, obtained from a glioma patient treated with radiotherapy, temozolomide or both. The source of these receptors is a man aged 45-65 years with glioma.

The chain recombines TRBV6-5 with TRBJ2-4; D is perhaps TRBD2 (5 bases). Germline CDR1 is MNHEY and CDR2 is SVGAGI. Trimming removed 2 bases at V and 1 base at J, with 12 bases between. This CDR3 is built from 16 residues. CDR3 residues: CASSYGGPSAKNIQYF. The CDR3 DNA reads TGTGCCAGCAGTTACGGAGGCCCGAGCGCCAAAAACATTCAGTACTTC.

The chain joins TRBV6-1 to TRBJ1-5; no definite D call. This CDR3 is 14 amino acids long. Germline V CDR1 and CDR2: MNHNS, SASEGT. Trimming cost V 5 bases and J 2 bases, with 10 bases left between them. The CDR3 here is CASSTDIGNQPQHF. DNA for the CDR3: TGTGCCAGCAGTACAGATATCGGCAATCAGCCCCAGCATTTT.

This chain links TRBV30 with TRBJ2-1; the match to TRBD2 covers 10 bases. The CDR3 contains 14 residues. Germline CDR1 GTSNPN, CDR2 SVGIG (reference sequence). With 5 bases clipped from V and 3 bases from J, the junction kept 4 bases outside the gene matches. CDR3 protein: CAWEGTSVYNEQFF. The CDR3 DNA sequence: TGTGCCTGGGAGGGGACTAGCGTCTACAATGAGCAGTTCTTC.

V is TRBV7-2 and J is TRBJ1-2; D ambiguous. V gave up 2 bases and J gave up 2 bases, with 15 bases separating them. Germline values: CDR1 SGHTA, CDR2 FQGNSA. This CDR3 contains 16 residues. The CDR3 DNA reads as TGTGCCAGCAGCTTAACCCTCGTAGCCCCAAACTATGGCTACACCTTC. Its translation is CASSLTLVAPNYGYTF.

This clone has only one observation. This rearrangement joins TRBV7-9 to TRBJ2-1; D gene uncertain. The germline gives CDR1 SEHNR, CDR2 FQNEAQ (reference sequence). V lost 2 bases, J lost 1 base, and 9 bases lay in between. CDR3 size: 15 residues. The CDR3: CASSLLAGSYNEQFF. CDR3 in DNA: TGTGCCAGCAGCTTATTGGCTGGGTCCTACAATGAGCAGTTCTTC. Full variable domain (rest looked up from reference TRBV7-9 and TRBJ2-1): DTGVSQNPRHKITKRGQNVTFRCDPISEHNRLYWYRQTLGQGPEFLTYFQNEAQLEKSRLLSDRFSAERPKGSFSTLEIQRTEQGDSAMYLCASSLLAGSYNEQFFGPGTRLTVL.

The CDR3 region has the DNA TGTGCCAGCGGGGGGACAGGGGGCCAGCCCCAGCATTTT. Its translation: CASGGTGGQPQHF. The chain links TRBV2 to TRBJ1-5; 12 bases line up with TRBD1. CDR1 is SNHLY and CDR2 is FYNNEI in the germline V gene. CDR3 length equals 13 residues. The junction had 3 bases not matched to a gene; V was cut back by 8 bases and J by 7 bases.

This clone has more than one count but fewer than ten. For the CDR3, the DNA is TGTGCCAGCATAATAAGGAGTCCCCCAGACGCTTTCTTT. Translation: CASIIRSPPDAFF. The chain joins TRBV6-1 to TRBJ1-1; D not certain. Deletions cut 7 bases from V and 11 bases from J, with 20 bases between. CDR3 size: 13 residues. Germline loops: CDR1 MNHNS, CDR2 SASEGT.

This sequence joins TRBV4-3 and TRBJ1-4; D gene unclear. V lost 0 bases, J lost 3 bases, and 8 bases lay in between. Germline assignment: CDR1 LGHNA and CDR2 YSLEER. The CDR3 extends over 15 amino acids. CDR3 nucleotide sequence: TGCGCCAGCAGCCAAGAGAGGGTTCCTAATGAAAAACTGTTTTTT. Protein product: CASSQERVPNEKLFF.

This CDR3 reads CASSSGSQPQHF. CDR3 nucleotides: TGTGCCAGCAGCTCGGGGAGTCAGCCCCAGCATTTT. This chain joins TRBV7-9 and TRBJ1-5; no reliable D call. Per germline, CDR1 SEHNR and CDR2 FQNEAQ (reference sequence). The germline V and J ends were trimmed by 4 bases and 6 bases, with 7 bases remaining between them. This CDR3 has 12 residues. The variable domain in full, with the rest retrieved from reference TRBV7-9 and TRBJ1-5, is DTGVSQNPRHKITKRGQNVTFRCDPISEHNRLYWYRQTLGQGPEFLTYFQNEAQLEKSRLLSDRFSAERPKGSFSTLEIQRTEQGDSAMYLCASSSGSQPQHFGDGTRLSIL.

The chain uses TRBV7-2 and TRBJ2-5; D ambiguous. Trimming shortened V by 1 base and J by 5 bases, and 11 bases separated the two germline ends. The CDR3 runs 14 residues. CDR1 SGHTA and CDR2 FQGNSA come from the germline V gene. The CDR3 loop is CASSLDGQAETQYF. The DNA for the CDR3 is TGTGCCAGCAGCTTAGACGGCCAGGCGGAGACCCAGTACTTC. The variable domain in full, completed from reference TRBV7-2 and TRBJ2-5, reads GAGVSQSPSNKVTEKGKDVELRCDPISGHTALYWYRQSLGQGLEFLIYFQGNSAPDKSGLPSDRFSAERTGGSVSTLTIQRTQQEDSAVYLCASSLDGQAETQYFGPGTRLLVL.

The rearrangement joins TRBV7-6 to TRBJ2-7; 7 positions agree with TRBD2. This CDR3 has 15 residues. CDR1 is SGHVS and CDR2 is FNYEAQ in the germline V gene. J lost 1 base, V lost 5 bases, and 8 bases had no gene match. The CDR3 sequence: CASSRLADPSYEQYF. The DNA of the CDR3 is TGTGCCAGCAGCCGCCTAGCGGATCCTTCCTACGAGCAGTACTTC. Full variable domain (outside the CDR3, taken from reference TRBV7-6 and TRBJ2-7): GAGVSQSPRYKVTKRGQDVALRCDPISGHVSLYWYRQALGQGPEFLTYFNYEAQQDKSGLPNDRFSAERPEGSISTLTIQRTEQRDSAMYRCASSRLADPSYEQYFGPGTRLTVT.

The V call is TRBV6-4, the J call TRBJ1-2; 7 nucleotides match TRBD1. The ends lost 4 bases at V and 3 bases at J; junction bases unmatched: 2. Germline V gene data show CDR1 as MRHNA and CDR2 as SNTAGT. This CDR3 has 13 residues. The CDR3 reads CASSADRDYGYTF. CDR3 bases: TGTGCCAGCAGTGCCGACAGGGACTATGGCTACACCTTC.

The table lists this clone with a few counts. This chain links TRBV2 with TRBJ1-1, with no clear D. V was shortened by 0 bases and J by 8 bases, with 7 bases between the two germline ends. Germline loops: CDR1 SNHLY, CDR2 FYNNEI. The CDR3 extends over 12 amino acids. CDR3 amino acids: CASSEALIEAFF. CDR3 DNA sequence: TGTGCCAGCAGTGAAGCGCTTATCGAAGCTTTCTTT. Supplemented by reference TRBV2 and TRBJ1-1, the full variable domain reads EPEVTQTPSHQVTQMGQEVILRCVPISNHLYFYWYRQILGQKVEFLVSFYNNEISEKSEIFDDQFSVERPDGSNFTLKIRSTKLEDSAMYFCASSEALIEAFFGQGTRLTVV.

The CDR3 protein is CSVITGAYGYTF. The CDR3 DNA sequence: TGCAGCGTCATAACAGGTGCCTATGGCTACACCTTC. This rearrangement joins TRBV29-1 to TRBJ1-2, with D maybe TRBD1 (5 bases). The CDR3 consists of 12 residues. CDR1 and CDR2 from the germline V gene are SQVTM and ANQGSEA. The V gene lost 6 bases and the J gene lost 4 bases, with 12 bases spanning the gap.

The chain is built from TRBV5-4 and TRBJ2-5, with D uncertain. There are 14 residues in the CDR3. Trimming pared 4 bases from V and 5 bases from J, leaving 15 bases between. Germline-derived CDR1 and CDR2 are SGHNT and YYREEE (reference sequence). In nucleotides, the CDR3 is TGTGCCAGCAGCGCATGGGGTCAGAGGGAGACCCAGTACTTC. As protein: CASSAWGQRETQYF.

The rearrangement links TRBV19 to TRBJ2-5; D gene uncertain. V gave up 3 bases and J gave up 4 bases, with 15 bases separating them. The CDR3 length is 15 residues. The germline V gene encodes CDR1 LNHDA and CDR2 SQIVND (reference sequence). The CDR3 DNA reads TGTGCCAGTAGTATCCGGCTGCAGTCTCGAGAGACCCAGTACTTC. Protein product: CASSIRLQSRETQYF. Using reference TRBV19 and TRBJ2-5 for the parts outside the CDR3, the full variable domain is DGGITQSPKYLFRKEGQNVTLSCEQNLNHDAMYWYRQDPGQGLRLIYYSQIVNDFQKGDIAEGYSVSREKKESFPLTVTSAQKNPTAFYLCASSIRLQSRETQYFGPGTRLLVL.

V usage is TRBV7-2 and J usage is TRBJ2-3; TRBD2 matches 10 bases. V shed 3 bases and J 5 bases; nucleotides not matched to a gene: 8. Germline values: CDR1 SGHTA, CDR2 FQGNSA. The CDR3 is 16 residues long. CDR3 amino acids: CASSLTQRGGKDTQYF. The CDR3 DNA sequence: TGTGCCAGCAGCTTGACCCAGCGGGGGGGCAAAGATACGCAGTATTTT.

The chain carries TRBV7-9 and TRBJ1-1; the D gene is possibly TRBD1 (5 bases). The germline CDR1 and CDR2 sequences are SEHNR and FQNEAQ (reference sequence). This CDR3 contains 14 residues. The V end lost 5 bases, the J end lost 5 bases, and 15 bases lay between the germline ends. CDR3 DNA: TGTGCCAGCAGCCCCGCTGGGGGGATGACTGAAGCTTTCTTT. It specifies CASSPAGGMTEAFF.

V is TRBV11-2 and J is TRBJ1-4; D is unresolved. Germline CDR1 and CDR2: SGHAT and FQNNGV. CDR3 length: 13 residues. The V end lost 5 bases, the J end lost 7 bases, and 11 bases lay between the germline ends. In DNA, the CDR3 is TGTGCCAGCAGCCGAGACCGGCTTGAAAAACTGTTTTTT. Amino acid sequence: CASSRDRLEKLFF.

The chain joins TRBV28 to TRBJ2-3; 12 nucleotides agree with TRBD2. The germline CDR1 and CDR2 sequences are MDHEN and SYDVKM. The CDR3 loop spans 19 amino acids. The trim removed 6 bases at V and 3 bases at J, leaving 16 bases unmatched. The CDR3 loop is CASSAAPGASGGATDTQYF. In DNA, the CDR3 is TGTGCCAGCAGCGCCGCACCCGGGGCTAGCGGGGGGGCGACAGATACGCAGTATTTT.

The chain recombines TRBV10-1 with TRBJ1-3, with D unresolved. Germline V gene data show CDR1 as WNHNN and CDR2 as SYGVQD (reference sequence). Trimming stripped 4 bases from V and 9 bases from J, with 10 bases between. The CDR3 sequence is 12 residues long. This CDR3 is CASSGAGGTIYF. The CDR3 DNA follows: TGCGCCAGCAGTGGAGCCGGAGGCACCATATATTTT.

This clone was observed once. The identical CDR3 is also encoded by other nucleotide sequences in the sample. V usage is TRBV6-1 and J usage is TRBJ1-2; D is ambiguous. The CDR3 consists of 13 residues. V was shortened by 3 bases and J by 1 base, with 6 bases between the two germline ends. The germline gives CDR1 MNHNS, CDR2 SASEGT. The DNA of the CDR3 is TGTGCCAGCAGTGAGGGCAATAACTATGGCTACACCTTC. Amino acid sequence: CASSEGNNYGYTF.

The chain joins TRBV2 to TRBJ2-2; TRBD2 matches at 9 bases. The CDR3 loop spans 16 amino acids. Looked up from germline, CDR1 is SNHLY and CDR2 is FYNNEI. With 4 bases clipped from V and 4 bases from J, the junction kept 7 bases outside the gene matches. The CDR3 spells CASSVPMRGGTGELFF. For the CDR3, the DNA is TGTGCCAGCAGTGTCCCGATGCGGGGGGGCACCGGGGAGCTGTTTTTT. Full variable domain (remainder filled in from reference TRBV2 and TRBJ2-2): EPEVTQTPSHQVTQMGQEVILRCVPISNHLYFYWYRQILGQKVEFLVSFYNNEISEKSEIFDDQFSVERPDGSNFTLKIRSTKLEDSAMYFCASSVPMRGGTGELFFGEGSRLTVL.

CDR3 sequence reads: CASSPRPGGTATNEKLFF. As DNA, the CDR3 is TGTGCCAGCTCACCACGACCGGGGGGGACAGCAACTAATGAAAAACTGTTTTTT. The rearrangement links TRBV18 to TRBJ1-4, with 7 nucleotides matching TRBD1. The CDR3 runs 18 residues. V lost 1 base and J lost 0; bases outside the gene matches: 8. Germline CDR1 is KGHSH and CDR2 is LQKENI.

This chain uses TRBV29-1 with TRBJ1-2; no firm D call. CDR3 length equals 11 residues. Per germline, CDR1 SQVTM and CDR2 ANQGSEA. Trimming cost V 7 bases and J 7 bases, with 13 bases left between them. The DNA for the CDR3 is TGCAGCGCTAATGAAGGAGGTGGCTACACCTTC. Translated: CSANEGGGYTF.

This chain connects TRBV27 to TRBJ2-1, with TRBD2 identical over 14 bases. CDR1 and CDR2 from the germline V gene are MNHEY and SMNVEV (reference sequence). J was trimmed by 10 bases and V by 4 bases; bases with no gene match: 6. This CDR3 contains 15 residues. CDR3 in amino acids: CASSSTSGRAREQFF. The DNA of the CDR3 is TGTGCCAGCAGTTCGACTAGCGGGAGGGCCCGCGAGCAGTTCTTC.

The rearrangement joins TRBV2 to TRBJ2-2; D may correspond to TRBD1 or TRBD2 (5 bases each). The CDR3 totals 14 residues. Looked up from germline, CDR1 is SNHLY and CDR2 is FYNNEI. V was clipped by 8 bases and J by 3 bases, with 13 bases between them. The CDR3: CASGRGPDTGELFF. In DNA, the CDR3 is TGTGCCAGCGGTAGGGGACCGGACACCGGGGAGCTGTTTTTT.

V is TRBV11-3 and J is TRBJ2-1; 14 bases align to TRBD2. V dropped 6 bases and J dropped 8; count of bases not matched to a gene: 6. Germline V gene sequence: CDR1 SGHNT, CDR2 YENEEA. This CDR3 region has 15 residues. The CDR3 sequence is CASRRTSGGRDEQFF. The CDR3 DNA reads TGTGCCAGCAGAAGGACTAGCGGGGGGCGTGATGAGCAGTTCTTC. Variable domain in full (rest from reference TRBV11-3 and TRBJ2-1): EAGVVQSPRYKIIEKKQPVAFWCNPISGHNTLYWYLQNLGQGPELLIRYENEEAVDDSQLPKDRFSAERLKGVDSTLKIQPAELGDSAVYLCASRRTSGGRDEQFFGPGTRLTVL.

V and J are TRBV7-2 and TRBJ2-3, with D hard to call. Germline V gene data show CDR1 as SGHTA and CDR2 as FQGNSA. V lost 2 bases and J lost 3, with 6 bases in between. The CDR3 consists of 13 residues. The CDR3 DNA is TGTGCCAGCAGCTTAACAGAAACAGATACGCAGTATTTT. Protein: CASSLTETDTQYF.

This sequence joins TRBV29-1 and TRBJ1-5, with D unclear. V was clipped by 6 bases and J by 2 bases, with 11 bases between them. Germline V gene lookup returns CDR1 SQVTM and CDR2 ANQGSEA. This CDR3 has 13 amino acids. The CDR3 is CSVATYRNQPQHF. The CDR3 bases are TGCAGCGTGGCTACGTATCGCAATCAGCCCCAGCATTTT.

The rearrangement links TRBV11-2 to TRBJ1-3, with D unresolved. From germline, CDR1 is SGHAT and CDR2 FQNNGV. V gave up 6 bases and J gave up 2 bases, with 11 bases separating them. The CDR3 loop spans 14 amino acids. In nucleotides, the CDR3 is TGTGCCAGCAGTCTGCAATTCGCTGGAAACACCATATATTTT. Translated: CASSLQFAGNTIYF.

V usage is TRBV7-2 and J usage is TRBJ2-7; 8 bases map to TRBD1. This CDR3 is 15 amino acids long. Germline-derived CDR1 and CDR2 are SGHTA and FQGNSA. The trim removed 1 base at V and 2 bases at J, leaving 4 bases unmatched. The CDR3 protein is CASSLEQGATYEQYF. The CDR3 DNA sequence: TGTGCCAGCAGCTTAGAGCAGGGGGCTACCTACGAGCAGTACTTC.